This entry lists 20 T cell receptor beta chains sequenced from one sample in a study of T cell clonotyping in hematopoietic cell transplantation. Clones were read by immunoSEQ multiplex PCR, and TCRdb kept only the in-frame ones, dropping some. The data hold over 10,000 clones, with approximately 51% observed a single time. The sequenced sample consisted of peripheral blood mononuclear cells. These receptors all come from a man aged 45-65 years in good health. Some clones in this sample may be carry-over from other donors' samples.

The chain uses TRBV2 and TRBJ2-7; D unresolved. This CDR3 comprises 13 residues. Trimming took 4 bases from V and 2 from J, leaving 9 bases between them. Germline-derived CDR1 and CDR2 are SNHLY and FYNNEI. The CDR3 DNA sequence: TGTGCCAGCAGTGCACTTTTAACCTACGAGCAGTACTTC. The encoded protein is CASSALLTYEQYF.

This clone occurred once. The V and J genes are TRBV6-6 and TRBJ2-5, with D maybe TRBD2 (8 bases). Trimming stripped 2 bases from V and 5 bases from J, with 12 bases between. This CDR3 spans 14 amino acids. The germline V gene has CDR1 MNHNY and CDR2 SVGAGI (reference sequence). The CDR3 loop is CASSYREGAETQYF. The CDR3 DNA reads TGTGCCAGCAGTTACCGGGAGGGGGCGGAGACCCAGTACTTC.

This clone was observed a handful of times. One end of the junction is discordant with germline, which a read error may explain. This chain links TRBV30 with TRBJ2-3, with unresolved D. The CDR3 is made up of 13 amino acids. Germline loops: CDR1 GTSNPN, CDR2 SVGIG (reference sequence). The CDR3 sequence is CAWSILTGDTQYF. CDR3 DNA: TGTGCCTGGAGTATCCTGACCGGAGATACGCAGTATTTC.

The sample holds a few counts of this clone. The V gene is TRBV2, the J gene TRBJ1-2; D remains ambiguous. The germline gives CDR1 SNHLY, CDR2 FYNNEI. The CDR3 contains 13 residues. Trimming cost V 5 bases and J 2 bases, with 9 bases left between them. CDR3 sequence reads: CASSPDKNYGYTF. CDR3 nucleotide sequence: TGTGCCAGCAGTCCCGACAAGAACTATGGCTACACCTTC.

The chain uses TRBV4-2 and TRBJ2-3; 7 bases match TRBD1. Losses at the gene ends were 1 base for V and 2 bases for J; bases not matched to a gene: 3. Germline-derived CDR1 and CDR2 are LGHNA and YNFKEQ. The CDR3 is made up of 15 amino acids. The CDR3 DNA follows: TGTGCCAGCAGCCAAGGACAGGGTACCACAGATACGCAGTATTTT. Protein product: CASSQGQGTTDTQYF.

The CDR3 nucleotides read TGTGCCAGCACGTGGGGGCTTGGGGAAAAACTGTTTTTT. This translates into CASTWGLGEKLFF. This chain uses TRBV25-1 with TRBJ1-4, with D perhaps matching TRBD1 (6 bases). This CDR3 region has 13 residues. V lost 7 bases and J 8 bases, leaving 14 bases between the germline ends. Germline CDR1 reads MGHDK; CDR2 reads SYGVNS.

This chain's CDR3 is CASSTGPEGNYGYTF. The CDR3 DNA reads as TGTGCCAGCAGCACCGGACCCGAAGGAAACTATGGCTACACCTTC. The V and J genes are TRBV9 and TRBJ1-2; no clear D. Germline CDR1 and CDR2: SGDLS and YYNGEE. Trimming removed 4 bases at V and 2 bases at J, with 15 bases between. The CDR3 has 15 residues.

The chain combines TRBV6-5 with TRBJ2-7; D perhaps matches TRBD2 (5 bases). Germline loops: CDR1 MNHEY, CDR2 SVGAGI. V was shortened by 6 bases and J by 3 bases, with 12 bases between the two germline ends. CDR3 length: 13 residues. In DNA form, the CDR3 reads TGTGCCAGCAGCCCCCCCCGGGGCTACGAGCAGTACTTC. Amino acid sequence: CASSPPRGYEQYF.

V usage is TRBV29-1 and J usage is TRBJ1-5; D ambiguous. Trimming cost V 6 bases and J 7 bases, with 16 bases left between them. The CDR3 consists of 13 residues. Germline values: CDR1 SQVTM, CDR2 ANQGSEA. As DNA, the CDR3 is TGCAGCGTAAAATTTAAGACGGGGCAGCCCCAGCATTTT. Translating gives CSVKFKTGQPQHF. The variable domain in full, with the rest retrieved from reference TRBV29-1 and TRBJ1-5, is SAVISQKPSRDICQRGTSLTIQCQVDSQVTMMFWYRQQPGQSLTLIATANQGSEATYESGFVIDKFPISRPNLTFSTLTVSNMSPEDSSIYLCSVKFKTGQPQHFGDGTRLSIL.

The gene calls are TRBV30 and TRBJ2-2, with D perhaps matching TRBD2 (7 bases). From germline, CDR1 is GTSNPN and CDR2 SVGIG (reference sequence). This CDR3 has 15 residues. V was pared by 0 bases and J by 6 bases, with 14 bases between. CDR3 nucleotide sequence: TGTGCCTGGAGTGTACGGGCGGGGGCGGCCGGGGAGCTGTTTTTT. Translating it yields CAWSVRAGAAGELFF.

This clone was recorded once. The genes are TRBV9 and TRBJ2-5, with TRBD2 matching 9 bases. With 1 base clipped from V and 5 bases from J, the junction kept 6 bases outside the gene matches. The CDR3 length is 15 residues. CDR1 and CDR2 from the germline V gene are SGDLS and YYNGEE. The CDR3, as DNA: TGTGCCAGCAGCGTAAGGCGGGGGGGCGGGGAGACCCAGTACTTC. This translates into CASSVRRGGGETQYF.

This chain links TRBV19 with TRBJ1-1, with D unresolved. The CDR3 length is 13 residues. Per germline, CDR1 LNHDA and CDR2 SQIVND (reference sequence). Trimming pared 6 bases from V and 1 base from J, leaving 9 bases between. CDR3 DNA sequence: TGTGCCAGTAGCTGGGAGACGAACACTGAAGCTTTCTTT. This codes for CASSWETNTEAFF.

The chain uses TRBV30 and TRBJ2-2; 10 bases align to TRBD2. CDR3 length: 14 residues. Germline V gene data show CDR1 as GTSNPN and CDR2 as SVGIG (reference sequence). CDR3 sequence (DNA): TGTGTCGGCCTTCTAGCGGGAGATCACGGGGAGCTGTTTTTT. Its protein product is CVGLLAGDHGELFF.

The rearrangement uses TRBV5-1 and TRBJ2-7, with D uncertain. Germline CDR1 reads SGHRS; CDR2 reads YFSETQ. The CDR3 contains 15 residues. The germline V and J ends were trimmed by 1 base and 3 bases, with 14 bases remaining between them. The CDR3 DNA reads as TGCGCCAGCAGCTTGTATGGTATCCCGAGCTACGAGCAGTACTTC. This gives the protein CASSLYGIPSYEQYF.

The chain is built from TRBV11-3 and TRBJ2-5, with 8 bases fitting TRBD1. This CDR3 spans 14 amino acids. Germline V CDR1 and CDR2: SGHNT, YENEEA. The junction had 4 bases not matched to a gene; V was cut back by 4 bases and J by 3 bases. The CDR3 region is CASSSGQVKETQYF. The CDR3 DNA reads TGTGCCAGCAGCTCGGGACAGGTGAAAGAGACCCAGTACTTC.

This clone was seen once. The rearrangement uses TRBV30 and TRBJ2-5, with D perhaps TRBD2 (7 bases). Between the trimmed V and J ends, which lost 4 bases and 5 bases, there was a span of 14 bases. Germline V lookup: CDR1 GTSNPN, CDR2 SVGIG (reference sequence). The CDR3 is 13 amino acids. CDR3 nucleotide sequence: TGTGCCTGGAAGAGGGGAGGGGGGGAGACCCAGTACTTC. The encoded protein is CAWKRGGGETQYF.

The rearrangement uses TRBV27 and TRBJ1-4; D is unresolved. V was trimmed by 7 bases and J by 5 bases, leaving 20 bases between them. CDR1 and CDR2 from the germline V gene are MNHEY and SMNVEV (reference sequence). CDR3 length: 16 amino acids. The CDR3 DNA reads as TGTGCCAGCAAGAGACGCCGGACGGACCAAAATGAAAAACTGTTTTTT. Translation: CASKRRRTDQNEKLFF.

The V and J genes are TRBV7-2 and TRBJ2-1; D might be TRBD2 (5 bases). CDR3 length: 12 residues. Germline V lookup: CDR1 SGHTA, CDR2 FQGNSA. V dropped 2 bases and J dropped 8 bases, with 7 bases sitting between them. CDR3 region: CASSLLAYEQFF. In DNA, the CDR3 is TGTGCCAGCAGCTTACTAGCTTATGAGCAGTTCTTC.

This chain connects TRBV28 to TRBJ1-1, with 8 bases lining up with TRBD1. Germline-derived CDR1 and CDR2 are MDHEN and SYDVKM. J was trimmed by 5 bases and V by 8 bases; bases with no gene match: 22. The CDR3 is made up of 18 amino acids. The CDR3 region is CASLQFPGQVSRGTEAFF. DNA for the CDR3: TGTGCCAGCCTCCAGTTCCCGGGACAGGTGAGCCGTGGGACTGAAGCTTTCTTT. Full variable domain (rest looked up from reference TRBV28 and TRBJ1-1): DVKVTQSSRYLVKRTGEKVFLECVQDMDHENMFWYRQDPGLGLRLIYFSYDVKMKEKGDIPEGYSVSREKKERFSLILESASTNQTSMYLCASLQFPGQVSRGTEAFFGQGTRLTVV.

This sequence joins TRBV7-2 and TRBJ2-7; 7 nucleotides match TRBD2. V lost 5 bases, J lost 0 bases, and 10 bases stayed unmatched. CDR3 length equals 16 residues. Germline V gives CDR1 SGHTA, CDR2 FQGNSA. The CDR3 here is CASSPGGAIPSYEQYF. DNA for the CDR3: TGTGCCAGCAGCCCGGGGGGAGCCATCCCCTCCTACGAGCAGTACTTC.